This T cell receptor beta chain was sequenced in a study of blood T cell repertoires in COVID-19. Whole-study context: T cells, B-cell-depleted T cells, or PBMCs provided the cDNA or gDNA that served as material.

With 3 bases removed from V and 2 bases from J, the gap between germline ends came to 13 bases. The CDR3 has 15 residues. CDR1 LNHDA and CDR2 SQIVND come from the germline V gene (reference sequence). TCRdb keeps only in-frame clones here, not all; method: immunoSEQ multiplex PCR. The sample records some 190,000 clones, around 83% being singletons. The V and J genes are TRBV19 and TRBJ1-1; tentatively, D is TRBD1 (6 bases). The sample was PBMCs or T cells enriched from blood (not recorded which). The sequence came from a woman under 40 who had been exposed to COVID-19. The CDR3 loop reads CASSIRGQINTEAFF. The CDR3 nucleotides read TGTGCCAGTAGTATCCGGGGACAAATTAACACTGAAGCTTTCTTT.